This T cell receptor (beta chain) stems from a study of OX40 agonist ivuxolimab in advanced cancers. Study details: The drug used for patients, ivuxolimab, was an agonistic anti-OX40 (CD134) antibody. With a range of 23 to 79, age averaged approximately 60 years, and about 80% were male.

This clone has only a few counts. CDR1 is SNHLY, CDR2 FYNNEI, per germline. Trimming removed 5 bases from V and 1 base from J, with 17 bases in between. The CDR3 contains 16 residues. Patients were ruled out by autoimmune disease history or systemic immunosuppression. Some clones are missing from TCRdb's copy, which holds only in-frame ones; the method was immunoSEQ multiplex PCR. The sample holds 52,000 or so clones, about 94% seen once. This clonotype was obtained from an adult with an advanced solid tumor such as melanoma, head and neck, liver or kidney cancer. The genes are TRBV2 and TRBJ1-1, with D perhaps TRBD1 (5 bases). The specimen was CD4+ or CD8+ T cells sorted from blood, collected in a trial of the OX40 agonist ivuxolimab. CDR3: CASSLGREWKNTEAFF. The CDR3 region has the DNA TGTGCCAGCAGTCTGGGCAGGGAGTGGAAGAACACTGAAGCTTTCTTT.